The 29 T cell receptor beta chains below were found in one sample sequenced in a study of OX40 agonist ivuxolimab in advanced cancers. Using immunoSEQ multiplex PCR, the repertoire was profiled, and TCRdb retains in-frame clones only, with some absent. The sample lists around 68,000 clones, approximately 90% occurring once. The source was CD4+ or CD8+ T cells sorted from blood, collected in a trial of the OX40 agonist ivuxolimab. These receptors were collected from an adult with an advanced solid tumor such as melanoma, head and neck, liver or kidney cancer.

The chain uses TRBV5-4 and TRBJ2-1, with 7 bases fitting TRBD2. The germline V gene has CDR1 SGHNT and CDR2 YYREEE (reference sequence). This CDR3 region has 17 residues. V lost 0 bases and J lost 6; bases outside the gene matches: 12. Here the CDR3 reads CASSLGVLREPTNEQFF. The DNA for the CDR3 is TGTGCCAGCAGCTTGGGTGTATTGCGGGAGCCTACCAATGAGCAGTTCTTC.

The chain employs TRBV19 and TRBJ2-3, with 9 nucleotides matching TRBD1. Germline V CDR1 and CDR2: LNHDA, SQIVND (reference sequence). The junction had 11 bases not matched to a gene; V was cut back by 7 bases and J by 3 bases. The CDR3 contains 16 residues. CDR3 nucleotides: TGTGCCAGTAATACCGGGACAGGGCTTGGAACAGATACGCAGTATTTT. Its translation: CASNTGTGLGTDTQYF.

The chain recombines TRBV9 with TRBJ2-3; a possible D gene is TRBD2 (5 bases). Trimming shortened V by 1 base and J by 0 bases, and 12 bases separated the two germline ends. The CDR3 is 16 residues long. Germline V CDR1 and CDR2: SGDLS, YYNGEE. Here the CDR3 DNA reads TGTGCCAGCAGCGTACAAAGCGGTACTAGCACAGATACGCAGTATTTT. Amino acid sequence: CASSVQSGTSTDTQYF. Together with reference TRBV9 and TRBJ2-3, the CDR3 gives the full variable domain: DSGVTQTPKHLITATGQRVTLRCSPRSGDLSVYWYQQSLDQGLQFLIQYYNGEERAKGNILERFSAQQFPDLHSELNLSSLELGDSALYFCASSVQSGTSTDTQYFGPGTRLTVL.

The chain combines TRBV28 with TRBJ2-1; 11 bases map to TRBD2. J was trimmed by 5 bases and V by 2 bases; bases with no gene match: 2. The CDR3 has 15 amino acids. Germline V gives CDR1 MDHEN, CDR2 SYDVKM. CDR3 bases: TGTGCCAGCAGTTTAGGGACTAGCGGTGACAATGAGCAGTTCTTC. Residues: CASSLGTSGDNEQFF.

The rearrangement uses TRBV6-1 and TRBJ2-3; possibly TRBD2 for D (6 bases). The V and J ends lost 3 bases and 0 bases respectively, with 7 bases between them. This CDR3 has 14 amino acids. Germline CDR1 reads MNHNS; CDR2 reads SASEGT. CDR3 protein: CASSEGLSTDTQYF. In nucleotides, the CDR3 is TGTGCCAGCAGTGAGGGACTCAGCACAGATACGCAGTATTTT.

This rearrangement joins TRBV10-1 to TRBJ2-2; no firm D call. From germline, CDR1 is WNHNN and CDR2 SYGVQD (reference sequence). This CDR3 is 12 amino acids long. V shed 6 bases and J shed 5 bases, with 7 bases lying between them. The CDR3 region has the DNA TGCGCCAGCAGAGGCTCAACCGGGGAGCTGTTTTTT. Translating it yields CASRGSTGELFF.

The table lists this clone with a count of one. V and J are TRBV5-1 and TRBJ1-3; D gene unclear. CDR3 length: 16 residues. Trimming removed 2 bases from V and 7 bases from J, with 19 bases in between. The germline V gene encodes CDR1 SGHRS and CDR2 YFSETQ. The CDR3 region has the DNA TGCGCCAGCAGCTTCTCCTCTATCATGCCCGCCAACACCATATATTTT. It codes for CASSFSSIMPANTIYF.

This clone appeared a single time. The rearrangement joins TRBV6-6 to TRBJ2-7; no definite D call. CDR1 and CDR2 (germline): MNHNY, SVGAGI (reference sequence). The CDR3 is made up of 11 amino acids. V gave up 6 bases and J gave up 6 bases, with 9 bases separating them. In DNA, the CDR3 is TGTGCCAGCAGGCGCCATACCGAGCAGTACTTC. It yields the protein CASRRHTEQYF.

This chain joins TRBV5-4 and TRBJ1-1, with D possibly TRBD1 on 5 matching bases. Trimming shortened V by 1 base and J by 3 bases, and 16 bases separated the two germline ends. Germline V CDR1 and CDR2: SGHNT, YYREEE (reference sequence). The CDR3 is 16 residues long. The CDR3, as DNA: TGTGCCAGCAGCTTGCGGTGGGGCTCGGTTGACACTGAAGCTTTCTTT. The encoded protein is CASSLRWGSVDTEAFF.

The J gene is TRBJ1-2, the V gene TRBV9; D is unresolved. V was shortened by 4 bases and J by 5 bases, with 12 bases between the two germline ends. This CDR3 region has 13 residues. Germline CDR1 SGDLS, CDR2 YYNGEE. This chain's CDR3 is CASSPPGRYGYTF. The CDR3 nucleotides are TGTGCCAGCAGCCCCCCAGGTCGGTATGGCTACACCTTC.

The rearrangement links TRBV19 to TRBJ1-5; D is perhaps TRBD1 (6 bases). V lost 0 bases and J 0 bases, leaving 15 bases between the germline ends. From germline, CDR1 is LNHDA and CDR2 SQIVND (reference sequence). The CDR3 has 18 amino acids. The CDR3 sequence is CASSIDRQVRYSNQPQHF. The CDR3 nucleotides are TGTGCCAGTAGTATAGATCGACAGGTCAGATATAGCAATCAGCCCCAGCATTTT.

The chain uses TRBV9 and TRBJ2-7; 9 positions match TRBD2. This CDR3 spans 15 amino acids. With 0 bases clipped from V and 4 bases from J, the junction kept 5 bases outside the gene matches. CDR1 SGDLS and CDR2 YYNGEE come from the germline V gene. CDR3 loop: CASSVGLLAGYEQYF. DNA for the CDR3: TGTGCCAGCAGCGTAGGCCTTCTAGCGGGATACGAGCAGTACTTC.

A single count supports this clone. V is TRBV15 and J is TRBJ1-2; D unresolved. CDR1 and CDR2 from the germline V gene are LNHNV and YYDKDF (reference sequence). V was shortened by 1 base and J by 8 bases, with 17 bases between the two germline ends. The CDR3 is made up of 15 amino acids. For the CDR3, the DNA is TGTGCCACCAGCAGAGGGGAAAGCGGGCGGAAAGGCTACACCTTC. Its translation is CATSRGESGRKGYTF. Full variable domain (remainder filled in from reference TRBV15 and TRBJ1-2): DAMVIQNPRYQVTQFGKPVTLSCSQTLNHNVMYWYQQKSSQAPKLLFHYYDKDFNNEADTPDNFQSRRPNTSFCFLDIRSPGLGDTAMYLCATSRGESGRKGYTFGSGTRLTVV.

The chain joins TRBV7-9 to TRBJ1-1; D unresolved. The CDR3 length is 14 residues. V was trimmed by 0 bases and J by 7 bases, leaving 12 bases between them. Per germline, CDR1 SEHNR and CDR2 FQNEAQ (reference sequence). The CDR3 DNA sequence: TGTGCCAGCAGCTTAGCCCTCGGGCACCTTGAAGCTTTCTTT. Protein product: CASSLALGHLEAFF. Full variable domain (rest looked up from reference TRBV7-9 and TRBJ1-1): DTGVSQNPRHKITKRGQNVTFRCDPISEHNRLYWYRQTLGQGPEFLTYFQNEAQLEKSRLLSDRFSAERPKGSFSTLEIQRTEQGDSAMYLCASSLALGHLEAFFGQGTRLTVV.

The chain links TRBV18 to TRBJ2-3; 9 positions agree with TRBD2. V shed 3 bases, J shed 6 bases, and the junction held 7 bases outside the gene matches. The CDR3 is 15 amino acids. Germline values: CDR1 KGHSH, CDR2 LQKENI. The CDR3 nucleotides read TGTGCCAGCTCACCTCCCGGGACTAGCAGGGATACGCAGTATTTT. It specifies CASSPPGTSRDTQYF.

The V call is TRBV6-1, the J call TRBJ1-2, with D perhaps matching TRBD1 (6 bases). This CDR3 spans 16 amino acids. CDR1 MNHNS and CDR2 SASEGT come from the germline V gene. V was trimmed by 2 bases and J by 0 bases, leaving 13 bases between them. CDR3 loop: CASSEMTRTANYGYTF. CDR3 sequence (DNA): TGTGCCAGCAGTGAAATGACCCGGACAGCTAACTATGGCTACACCTTC.

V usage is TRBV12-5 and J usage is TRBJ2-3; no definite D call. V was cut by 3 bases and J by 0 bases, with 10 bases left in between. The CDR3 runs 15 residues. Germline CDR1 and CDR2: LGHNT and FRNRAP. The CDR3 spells CASGLLGESTDTQYF. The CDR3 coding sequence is TGTGCTAGTGGTTTACTGGGTGAAAGCACAGATACGCAGTATTTT.

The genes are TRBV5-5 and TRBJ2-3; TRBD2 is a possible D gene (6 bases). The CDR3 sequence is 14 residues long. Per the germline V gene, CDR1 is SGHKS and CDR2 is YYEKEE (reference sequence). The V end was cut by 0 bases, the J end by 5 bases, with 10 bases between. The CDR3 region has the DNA TGTGCCAGCAGCTTGGGCGGGAATGGAGATACGCAGTATTTT. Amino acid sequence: CASSLGGNGDTQYF.

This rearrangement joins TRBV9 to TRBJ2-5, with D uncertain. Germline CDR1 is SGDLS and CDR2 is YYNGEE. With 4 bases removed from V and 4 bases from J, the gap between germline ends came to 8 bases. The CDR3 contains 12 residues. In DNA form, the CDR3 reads TGTGCCAGCAGCCCCAACGGAGAGACCCAGTACTTC. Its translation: CASSPNGETQYF.

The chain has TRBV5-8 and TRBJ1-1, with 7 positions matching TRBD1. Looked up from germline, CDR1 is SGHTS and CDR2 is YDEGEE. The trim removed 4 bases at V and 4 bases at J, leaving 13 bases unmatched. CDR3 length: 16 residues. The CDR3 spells CASSLQGGRVSTEAFF. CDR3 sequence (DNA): TGTGCCAGCAGCCTCCAGGGGGGGCGAGTGTCCACTGAAGCTTTCTTT.

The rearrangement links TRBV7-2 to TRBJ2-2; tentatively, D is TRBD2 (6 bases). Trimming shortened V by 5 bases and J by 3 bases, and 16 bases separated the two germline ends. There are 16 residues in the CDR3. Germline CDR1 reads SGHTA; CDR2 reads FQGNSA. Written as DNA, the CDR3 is TGTGCCAGCAGCCAAACAGGACTATTATACACCGGGGAGCTGTTTTTT. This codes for CASSQTGLLYTGELFF.

CDR3 sequence: CASSALQGPGYEQYF. The CDR3 DNA is TGTGCCAGCAGCGCGTTACAGGGACCGGGCTACGAGCAGTACTTC. The chain links TRBV5-4 to TRBJ2-7; a weak D match, TRBD1 (6 bases). The CDR3 covers 15 residues. V lost 4 bases and J lost 3, with 17 bases in between. Germline loops: CDR1 SGHNT, CDR2 YYREEE (reference sequence).

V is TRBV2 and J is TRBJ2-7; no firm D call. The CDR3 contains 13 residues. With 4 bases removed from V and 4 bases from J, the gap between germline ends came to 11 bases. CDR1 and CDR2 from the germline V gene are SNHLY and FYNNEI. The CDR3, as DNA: TGTGCCAGCAGTGCTACCGACAAATACGAGCAGTACTTC. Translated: CASSATDKYEQYF.

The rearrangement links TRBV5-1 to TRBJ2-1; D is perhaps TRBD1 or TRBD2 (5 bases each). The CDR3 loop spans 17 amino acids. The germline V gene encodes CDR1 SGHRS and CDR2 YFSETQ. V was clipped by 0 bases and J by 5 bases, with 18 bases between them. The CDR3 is CASSLVMGPRPHNEQFF. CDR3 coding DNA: TGCGCCAGCAGCTTGGTAATGGGACCGCGTCCCCACAATGAGCAGTTCTTC. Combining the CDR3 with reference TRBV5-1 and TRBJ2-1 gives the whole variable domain KAGVTQTPRYLIKTRGQQVTLSCSPISGHRSVSWYQQTPGQGLQFLFEYFSETQRNKGNFPGRFSGRQFSNSRSEMNVSTLELGDSALYLCASSLVMGPRPHNEQFFGPGTRLTVL.

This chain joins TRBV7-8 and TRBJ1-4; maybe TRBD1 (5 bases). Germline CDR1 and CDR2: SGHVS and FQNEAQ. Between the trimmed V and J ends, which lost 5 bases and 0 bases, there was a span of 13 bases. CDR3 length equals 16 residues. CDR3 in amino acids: CASSHDRPATNEKLFF. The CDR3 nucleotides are TGTGCCAGCAGCCACGACAGACCTGCAACTAATGAAAAACTGTTTTTT.

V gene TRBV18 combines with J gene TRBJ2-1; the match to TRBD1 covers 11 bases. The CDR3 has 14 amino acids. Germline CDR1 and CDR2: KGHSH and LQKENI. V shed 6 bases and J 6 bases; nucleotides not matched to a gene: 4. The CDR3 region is CASSGQGEGNEQFF. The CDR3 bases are TGTGCCAGCTCGGGACAGGGGGAAGGCAATGAGCAGTTCTTC.

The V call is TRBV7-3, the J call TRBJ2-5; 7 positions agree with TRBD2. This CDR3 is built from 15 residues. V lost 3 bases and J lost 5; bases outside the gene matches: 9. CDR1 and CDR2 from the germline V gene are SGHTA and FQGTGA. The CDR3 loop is CASSFQGGGEETQYF. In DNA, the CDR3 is TGTGCCAGCAGCTTTCAGGGCGGGGGTGAGGAGACCCAGTACTTC.

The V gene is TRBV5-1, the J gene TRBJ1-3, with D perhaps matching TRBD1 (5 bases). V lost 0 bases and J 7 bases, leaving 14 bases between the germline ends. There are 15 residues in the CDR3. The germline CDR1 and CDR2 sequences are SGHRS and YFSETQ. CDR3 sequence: CASSLDGTLGNTIYF. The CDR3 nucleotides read TGCGCCAGCAGCTTGGATGGGACTTTAGGTAACACCATATATTTT.

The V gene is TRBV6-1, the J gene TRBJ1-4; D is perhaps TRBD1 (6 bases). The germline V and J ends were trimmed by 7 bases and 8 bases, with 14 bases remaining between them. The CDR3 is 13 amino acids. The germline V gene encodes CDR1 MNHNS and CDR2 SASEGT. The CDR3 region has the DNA TGTGCCAGCATCAGGGGAAGGGAAGAAAAACTGTTTTTT. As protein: CASIRGREEKLFF.